This T cell receptor (beta chain) was found in a study of blood T cell repertoires in COVID-19. Study in general: The United States, Italy and Spain were the sources of the acute and convalescent COVID-19 samples. PBMCs, B-cell-depleted T cells, or T cells were the source of the cDNA or gDNA that made up the material.

The CDR3 is 14 residues long. CDR1 and CDR2 (germline): KGHSH, LQKENI. Trimming took 1 base from V and 3 from J, leaving 7 bases between them. In the authors' methods: Nucleated cell number was recorded as an estimate derived from reference gene primer amplification. Sequenced by immunoSEQ multiplex PCR; TCRdb stores in-frame clones only, minus some. The V and J calls and the clone size are those of that table, but D and trimming were determined from the DNA. The table records tens of thousands of clones, around four fifths of them present only once. This chain links TRBV18 with TRBJ1-5; D gene uncertain. The receptor comes from a human donor in a cohort sampled during active COVID-19. Source material: peripheral blood. CDR3 region: CASSPLQNNQPQHF. The CDR3 DNA sequence: TGTGCCAGCTCACCACTGCAGAACAATCAGCCCCAGCATTTT.